The 10 T cell receptor beta chains below come from one sample, sequenced in a study of T cells after yellow fever vaccination. TCRdb recomputed calls from the 5' RACE reads with MiXCR, one row per CDR3 protein. Of 450,000 to 650,000 distinct CDR3 sequences in the sample, 21% were seen once. The sample here was PBMCs, taken approximately 22 days after the first yellow fever vaccination. The origin of the receptors is a man aged 18 to 29 who received the YFV17D yellow fever vaccine.

This clonotype was recorded a few times. This chain uses TRBV6-2 or TRBV6-3 with TRBJ2-5; D is uncertain. CDR1 is MNHEY, CDR2 SVGEGT, per germline. Trimming shortened V by 5 bases and J by 2 bases, and 12 bases separated the two germline ends. The CDR3 length is 14 residues. CDR3 protein: CASSLSPWQETQYF. CDR3 nucleotide sequence: TGTGCCAGCAGTCTTAGCCCGTGGCAAGAGACCCAGTACTTC.

This chain links TRBV7-9 with TRBJ1-1, with D uncertain. V was cut by 3 bases and J by 5 bases, with 7 bases left in between. This CDR3 is 12 amino acids long. Germline V gene sequence: CDR1 SEHNR, CDR2 FQNEAQ (reference sequence). CDR3 region: CASSFGETEAFF. CDR3 sequence (DNA): TGTGCCAGCAGCTTTGGCGAGACTGAAGCTTTCTTT.

The genes are TRBV24-1 and TRBJ2-2, with D uncertain. Germline CDR1 and CDR2: KGHDR and SFDVKD. V was clipped by 2 bases and J by 3 bases, with 6 bases between them. CDR3 length equals 14 residues. CDR3 sequence (DNA): TGTGCCACCAGTGATTCCGAAGACACCGGGGAGCTGTTTTTT. Translation: CATSDSEDTGELFF.

This clonotype was counted many times. The chain combines TRBV27 with TRBJ2-1, with 13 nucleotides matching TRBD2. The germline V gene encodes CDR1 MNHEY and CDR2 SMNVEV (reference sequence). Trimming at V came to 4 bases and at J to 10 bases, leaving 7 bases not matched to a gene. The CDR3 length is 15 residues. The CDR3 sequence is CASSYSGTSGIEQFF. In DNA, the CDR3 is TGTGCCAGCAGTTACTCCGGGACTAGCGGGATCGAGCAGTTCTTC.

This clonotype was detected once. The chain carries TRBV18 and TRBJ2-6; the D is unclear. Germline V CDR1 and CDR2: KGHSH, LQKENI. The length of the CDR3 is 14 residues. V lost 1 base and J lost 4, with 5 bases in between. This CDR3 reads CASSPLRGANVLTF. The CDR3, as DNA: TGTGCCAGCTCACCACTAAGGGGGGCCAACGTCCTGACTTTC.

This clonotype came up a few times. The V gene is TRBV10-3, the J gene TRBJ2-1, with 11 positions matching TRBD1. V was pared by 6 bases and J by 4 bases, with 5 bases of the junction left unmatched. Germline CDR1 is ENHRY and CDR2 is SYGVKD. The CDR3 consists of 15 residues. CDR3 coding DNA: TGTGCCATCAGCCCAGGACAGGGGGCGTACAATGAGCAGTTCTTC. Its translation: CAISPGQGAYNEQFF.

The chain has TRBV5-1 and TRBJ1-4; unclear D gene. CDR3 length: 15 residues. V was trimmed by 4 bases and J by 4 bases, leaving 14 bases between them. Germline lookup yields CDR1 SGHRS and CDR2 YFSETQ. The DNA of the CDR3 is TGCGCCAGCAGCCCCGGAACAGTACTTAATGAAAAACTGTTTTTT. It codes for CASSPGTVLNEKLFF.

The chain couples TRBV5-5 to TRBJ2-3; D gene ambiguous. CDR1 and CDR2 (germline): SGHKS, YYEKEE (reference sequence). V lost 0 bases, J lost 2 bases, and 10 bases lay in between. The CDR3 totals 15 residues. The CDR3 nucleotides read TGTGCCAGCAGCTTGGCTCGGGCGCTCACAGATACGCAGTATTTT. It encodes CASSLARALTDTQYF.

The genes are TRBV7-2 and TRBJ2-2; D is unclear. Germline loops: CDR1 SGHTA, CDR2 FQGNSA. Trimming left V 5 bases short and J 6 bases short, with 22 bases between. The CDR3 has 17 residues. The CDR3 is CASSPLRGFGKPGELFF. CDR3 bases: TGTGCCAGCAGCCCCCTACGAGGATTCGGAAAACCCGGGGAGCTGTTTTTT.

This clonotype was seen a few times. The rearrangement links TRBV28 to TRBJ2-7, with a tentative D call TRBD2 (5 bases). This CDR3 region has 12 residues. The germline CDR1 and CDR2 sequences are MDHEN and SYDVKM. V lost 6 bases and J lost 7, with 13 bases in between. The CDR3 DNA sequence: TGTGCCAGCAGCGAGCGGAGGCGGGAGCAGTACGTC. It yields the protein CASSERRREQYV.